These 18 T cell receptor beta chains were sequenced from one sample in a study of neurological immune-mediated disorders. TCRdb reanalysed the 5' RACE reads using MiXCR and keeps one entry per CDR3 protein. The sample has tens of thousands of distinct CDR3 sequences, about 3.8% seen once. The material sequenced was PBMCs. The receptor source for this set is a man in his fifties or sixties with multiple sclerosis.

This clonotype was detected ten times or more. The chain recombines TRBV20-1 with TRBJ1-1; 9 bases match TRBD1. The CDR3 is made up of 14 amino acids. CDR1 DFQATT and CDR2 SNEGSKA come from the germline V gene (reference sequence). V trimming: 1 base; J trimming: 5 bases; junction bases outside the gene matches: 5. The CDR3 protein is CSARVGDRGTEAFF. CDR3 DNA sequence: TGCAGTGCTAGAGTGGGCGACAGGGGGACTGAAGCTTTCTTT.

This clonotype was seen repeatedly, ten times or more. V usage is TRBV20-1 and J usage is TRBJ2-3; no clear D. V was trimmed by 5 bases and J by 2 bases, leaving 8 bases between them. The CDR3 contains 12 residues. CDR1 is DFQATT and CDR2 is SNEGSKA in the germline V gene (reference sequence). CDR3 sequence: CSAVSDTDTQYF. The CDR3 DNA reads TGCAGTGCTGTCTCCGACACAGATACGCAGTATTTT.

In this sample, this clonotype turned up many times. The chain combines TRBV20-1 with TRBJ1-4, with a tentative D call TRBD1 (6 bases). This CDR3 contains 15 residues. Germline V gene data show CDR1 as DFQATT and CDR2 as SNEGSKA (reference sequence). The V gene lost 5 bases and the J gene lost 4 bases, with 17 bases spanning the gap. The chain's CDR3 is CSAESGALGNEKLFF. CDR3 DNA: TGCAGTGCTGAGTCAGGGGCCCTGGGTAATGAAAAACTGTTTTTT.

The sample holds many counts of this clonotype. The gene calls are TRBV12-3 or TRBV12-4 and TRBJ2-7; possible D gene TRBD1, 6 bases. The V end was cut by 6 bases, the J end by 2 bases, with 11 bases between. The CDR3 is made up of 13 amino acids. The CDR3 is CASRKDSTYEQYF. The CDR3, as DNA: TGTGCCAGCAGGAAGGACAGTACCTACGAGCAGTACTTC.

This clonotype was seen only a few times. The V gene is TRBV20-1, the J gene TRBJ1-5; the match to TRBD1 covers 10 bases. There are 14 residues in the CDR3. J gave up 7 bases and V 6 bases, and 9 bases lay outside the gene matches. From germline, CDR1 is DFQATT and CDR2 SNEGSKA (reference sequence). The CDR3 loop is CSARPGTGEQPQHF. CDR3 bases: TGCAGTGCCAGACCCGGGACAGGGGAGCAGCCCCAGCATTTT.

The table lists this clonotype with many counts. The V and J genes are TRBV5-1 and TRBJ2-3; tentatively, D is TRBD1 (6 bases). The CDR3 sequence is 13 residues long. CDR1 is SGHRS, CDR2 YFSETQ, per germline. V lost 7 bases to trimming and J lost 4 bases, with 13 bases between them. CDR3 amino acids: CASGLEGADTQYF. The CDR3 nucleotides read TGCGCCAGCGGACTTGAGGGGGCAGATACGCAGTATTTT.

This CDR3 reads CASSQPGTQNTEAFF. The CDR3 nucleotides are TGTGCCAGCAGTCAGCCCGGGACTCAGAACACTGAAGCTTTCTTT. The V call is TRBV6-5, the J call TRBJ1-1; the D gene is possibly TRBD1 (5 bases). Germline CDR1 is MNHEY and CDR2 is SVGAGI. V lost 5 bases, J lost 1 base, and 14 bases lay in between. The CDR3 extends over 15 amino acids.

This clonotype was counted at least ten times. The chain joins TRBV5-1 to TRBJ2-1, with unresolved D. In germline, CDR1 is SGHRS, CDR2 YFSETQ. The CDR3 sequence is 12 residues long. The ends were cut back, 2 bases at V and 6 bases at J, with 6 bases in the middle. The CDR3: CASSLGLNEQFF. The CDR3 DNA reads TGCGCCAGCAGCTTAGGTCTCAATGAGCAGTTCTTC.

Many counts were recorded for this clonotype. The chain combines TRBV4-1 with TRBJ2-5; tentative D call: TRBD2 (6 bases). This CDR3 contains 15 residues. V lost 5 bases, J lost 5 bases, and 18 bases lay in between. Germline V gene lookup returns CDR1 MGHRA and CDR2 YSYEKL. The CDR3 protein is CASSYDIVGRETQYF. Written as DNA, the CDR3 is TGCGCCAGCAGCTATGATATAGTGGGGAGGGAGACCCAGTACTTC.

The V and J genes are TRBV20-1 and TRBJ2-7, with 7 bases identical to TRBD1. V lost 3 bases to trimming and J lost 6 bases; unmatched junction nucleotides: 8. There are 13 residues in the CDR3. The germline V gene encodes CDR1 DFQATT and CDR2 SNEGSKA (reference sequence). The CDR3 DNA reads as TGCAGTGCTAGCAGGGGGTCGCCGGGCGAGCAGTACTTC. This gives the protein CSASRGSPGEQYF.

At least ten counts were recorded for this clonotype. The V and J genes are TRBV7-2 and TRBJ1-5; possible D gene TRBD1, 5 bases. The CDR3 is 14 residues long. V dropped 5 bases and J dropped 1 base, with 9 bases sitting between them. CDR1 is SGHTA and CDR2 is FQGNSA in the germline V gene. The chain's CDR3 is CASSPGGSNQPQHF. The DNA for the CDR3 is TGTGCCAGCAGCCCGGGGGGGAGCAATCAGCCCCAGCATTTT.

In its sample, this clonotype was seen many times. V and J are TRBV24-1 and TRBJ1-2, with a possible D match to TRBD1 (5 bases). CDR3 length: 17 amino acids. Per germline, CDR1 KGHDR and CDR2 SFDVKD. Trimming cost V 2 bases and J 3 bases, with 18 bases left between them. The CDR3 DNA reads TGTGCCACCAGTGATTCGCTGTATGGGGGGACCGACTATGGCTACACCTTC. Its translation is CATSDSLYGGTDYGYTF.

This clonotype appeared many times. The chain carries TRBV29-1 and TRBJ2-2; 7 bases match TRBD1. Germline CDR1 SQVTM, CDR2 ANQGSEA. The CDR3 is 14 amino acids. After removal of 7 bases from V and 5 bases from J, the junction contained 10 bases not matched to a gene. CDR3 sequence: CSAGQFRGTGELFF. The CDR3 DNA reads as TGCAGCGCGGGACAGTTCCGGGGAACCGGGGAGCTGTTTTTT.

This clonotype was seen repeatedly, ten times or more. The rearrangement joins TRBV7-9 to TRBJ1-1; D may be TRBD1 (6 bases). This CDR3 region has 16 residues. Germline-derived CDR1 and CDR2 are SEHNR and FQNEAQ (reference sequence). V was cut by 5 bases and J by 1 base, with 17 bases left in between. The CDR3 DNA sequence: TGTGCCAGCAGCCCAAGGGAGGGGGGCTCGAACACTGAAGCTTTCTTT. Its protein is CASSPREGGSNTEAFF.

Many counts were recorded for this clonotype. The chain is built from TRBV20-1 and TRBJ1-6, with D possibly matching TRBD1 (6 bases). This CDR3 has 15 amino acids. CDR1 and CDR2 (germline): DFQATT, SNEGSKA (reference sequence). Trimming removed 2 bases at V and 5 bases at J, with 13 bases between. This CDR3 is CSARLAQGNNSPLHF. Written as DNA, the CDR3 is TGCAGTGCTAGACTAGCACAGGGAAATAATTCACCCCTCCACTTT.

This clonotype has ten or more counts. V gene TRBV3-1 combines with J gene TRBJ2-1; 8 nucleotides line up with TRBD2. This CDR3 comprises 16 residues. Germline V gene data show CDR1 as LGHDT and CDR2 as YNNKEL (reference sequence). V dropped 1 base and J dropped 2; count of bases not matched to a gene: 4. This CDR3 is CASSQVTSEAYNEQFF. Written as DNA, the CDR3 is TGTGCCAGCAGCCAAGTGACTAGCGAGGCCTACAATGAGCAGTTCTTC.

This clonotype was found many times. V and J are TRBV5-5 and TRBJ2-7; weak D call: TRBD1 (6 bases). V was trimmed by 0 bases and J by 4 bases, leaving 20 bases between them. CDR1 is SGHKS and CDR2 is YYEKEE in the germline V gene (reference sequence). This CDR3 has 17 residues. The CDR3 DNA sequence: TGTGCCAGCAGCTTGGGCCCCCACGGGACACCCACGTACGAGCAGTACTTC. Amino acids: CASSLGPHGTPTYEQYF. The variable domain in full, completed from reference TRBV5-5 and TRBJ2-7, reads DAGVTQSPTHLIKTRGQQVTLRCSPISGHKSVSWYQQVLGQGPQFIFQYYEKEERGRGNFPDRFSARQFPNYSSELNVNALLLGDSALYLCASSLGPHGTPTYEQYFGPGTRLTVT.

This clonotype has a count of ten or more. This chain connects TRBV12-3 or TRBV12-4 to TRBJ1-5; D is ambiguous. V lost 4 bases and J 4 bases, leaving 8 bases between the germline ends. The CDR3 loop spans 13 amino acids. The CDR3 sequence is CASSSGLNQPQHF. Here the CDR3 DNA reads TGTGCCAGCAGTTCCGGACTGAATCAGCCCCAGCATTTT.